This is a list of T cell receptor beta chains from one sample in a study of blood T cell repertoires in COVID-19. The table came from immunoSEQ multiplex PCR; TCRdb's copy has only in-frame clones and leaves some out. The data show 30,000 to 35,000 clones, about four fifths seen once. Sequenced: peripheral blood. These receptors all come from a man aged 45-65 years with acute or convalescent COVID-19. The CDR3 runs from the conserved cysteine through the conserved F or W. Each record gives: V gene, CDR3 length, J gene, clone size, D gene, CDR3 DNA, CDR3 protein. The D gene is left open where the match is weak. Clone size is stated in some rows and not others, as once, few, many or a class when expanded.

>TRBV19|15|TRBJ2-3|.|TRBD2
TGTGCCAGTAGTACCCTAGCGGGAGCCACAGATACGCAGTATTTT
CASSTLAGATDTQYF
>TRBV30|16|TRBJ1-6|large|TRBD1
TGTGCCTGGAGTCCCCCCGACAGGGTTGAAAGTTCACCCCTCCACTTT
CAWSPPDRVESSPLHF
>TRBV6-2/TRBV6-3|14|TRBJ1-1|.|.
TGTGCCAGCAGTTACTCGCAGGGAGGCACTGAAGCTTTCTTT
CASSYSQGGTEAFF
>TRBV29-1|16|TRBJ2-1|once|TRBD2
TGCAGCGTTGATGGCAGAGGTAGCGGGGGCCCCAATGAGCAGTTCTTC
CSVDGRGSGGPNEQFF
>TRBV18|16|TRBJ1-1|.|.
TGTGCCAGCTACGGGGGGCTAGCCTCTTTGGGCACTGAAGCTTTCTTT
CASYGGLASLGTEAFF
>TRBV9|14|TRBJ2-3|.|.
TGTGCCAGCAGCACACAGGTTAGCACAGATACGCAGTATTTT
CASSTQVSTDTQYF
>TRBV15|14|TRBJ2-7|few|.
TGTGCCACCAGCAGAGAAGGAACAGCTTACGAGCAGTACTTC
CATSREGTAYEQYF
>TRBV5-1|15|TRBJ1-1|.|.
TGCGCCAGCAGCTTGCGCGACAGGTTGAACACTGAAGCTTTCTTT
CASSLRDRLNTEAFF
>TRBV20-1|13|TRBJ2-5|.|.
TGCAGTGCTAGTGACTACTCTCAAGAGACCCAGTACTTC
CSASDYSQETQYF
>TRBV29-1|13|TRBJ1-1|once|.
TGCAGCGTGCCTGGCGGGGGGCACACTGAAGCTTTCTTT
CSVPGGGHTEAFF
>TRBV27|16|TRBJ2-1|.|TRBD2
TGTGCCAGTGGATCTCTCGCGGGGGTAACCTACAATGAGCAGTTCTTC
CASGSLAGVTYNEQFF
>TRBV7-9|16|TRBJ2-7|.|.
TGTGCCAGCAGCTTAGCGGTATCAGGGGATTATTACGAGCAGTACTTC
CASSLAVSGDYYEQYF
>TRBV11-2|17|TRBJ2-3|.|TRBD1
TGTGCCAGCAGCTTCCCCTTTGACAGGGGAGACGCAGATACGCAGTATTTT
CASSFPFDRGDADTQYF
>TRBV28|17|TRBJ2-5|.|TRBD1
TGTGCCAGCAGTTTAGATCAGGGACAGGGGGGAGAAGAGACCCAGTACTTC
CASSLDQGQGGEETQYF
>TRBV18|14|TRBJ1-2|.|.
TGTGCCAGCTCACCGCGGTGGGGAGAAGGTGGCTACACCTTC
CASSPRWGEGGYTF
>TRBV7-9|13|TRBJ1-2|.|.
TGTGCCAGCGAAAGGGTCGGAAGGGGTGGCTACACCTTC
CASERVGRGGYTF
>TRBV5-4|17|TRBJ1-6|.|.
TGTGCCAGCAGCTTCACACCGAGGAGCTCCTATAATTCACCCCTCCACTTT
CASSFTPRSSYNSPLHF
>TRBV7-9|16|TRBJ1-2|.|.
TGTGCCAGCAGCCCCTCCTCATACGGAGATTATGATGGCTACACCTTC
CASSPSSYGDYDGYTF
>TRBV7-9|17|TRBJ1-3|.|.
TGTGCCAGCAGCCCGCCTCAAACTGCGAGCTCTGGAAACACCATATATTTT
CASSPPQTASSGNTIYF
>TRBV28|19|TRBJ2-6|.|TRBD1
TGTGCCAGCAGCCCTCGCTACGACAGGGGGCGCGGTGGGGCCAACGTCCTGACTTTC
CASSPRYDRGRGGANVLTF
>TRBV6-4|16|TRBJ2-2|few|TRBD2
TGTGCCAGCAGTGCCTCCGGGACTAGCGGGACCGGGGAGCTGTTTTTT
CASSASGTSGTGELFF
>TRBV18|12|TRBJ2-7|once|.
TGTGCCAGCTCACCACGCCCGGACGAGCAGTACTTC
CASSPRPDEQYF
>TRBV10-2|18|TRBJ2-2|.|TRBD2
TGCGCCAGCAGTGATGGGACTAGCGGGAGGGAGTACACCGGGGAGCTGTTTTTT
CASSDGTSGREYTGELFF
>TRBV9|14|TRBJ2-1|.|.
TGTGCCAGCAGCGTCGAGGAGTTCCATCATGAGCAGTTCTTC
CASSVEEFHHEQFF
>TRBV15|14|TRBJ1-2|.|.
TGTGCCACCAGCAGAGAAGGAGTAAACTATGGCTACACCTTC
CATSREGVNYGYTF
>TRBV5-6|13|TRBJ1-6|few|.
TGTGCCAGCAGCTTGTATCATAATTCACCCCTCCACTTT
CASSLYHNSPLHF
>TRBV19|17|TRBJ2-1|.|.
TGTGCCAGTAGTATAGATTCGTCGCTAGCGCATCGTAATGAGCAGTTCTTC
CASSIDSSLAHRNEQFF
>TRBV7-9|14|TRBJ2-7|few|TRBD1
TGTGCCAGCAGCTACGGGCAGGGGGTTGACGAGCAGTACTTC
CASSYGQGVDEQYF
>TRBV2|13|TRBJ2-5|.|TRBD2
TGTGCCAGCAGTGCCGGGGGGGGTCAGACCCAGTACTTC
CASSAGGGQTQYF
>TRBV29-1|14|TRBJ2-1|.|TRBD1
TGCAGTTTATCTCCGGGACAGTCCTACAATGAGCAGTTCTTC
CSLSPGQSYNEQFF
>TRBV7-9|15|TRBJ1-6|.|TRBD1
TGTGCCAGCAGATCGGGACAGGTTCTTAATTCACCCCTCCACTTT
CASRSGQVLNSPLHF
>TRBV28|13|TRBJ1-1|.|.
TGTGCCAGCAGTATAAACAGAAACACTGAAGCTTTCTTT
CASSINRNTEAFF
>TRBV3-1/TRBV3-2|15|TRBJ1-6|.|.
TGTGCCAGCAGCCACCGGGGAGGTGGGGATTCACCCCTCCACTTT
CASSHRGGGDSPLHF
>TRBV9|16|TRBJ1-3|.|.
TGTGCCAGCAGCGTAGATCCGCCAGGGGCTGGAAACACCATATATTTT
CASSVDPPGAGNTIYF
>TRBV19|13|TRBJ1-2|few|TRBD1
TGTGCCAGTGAAAGGACAGGGTTGGATGGCTACACCTTC
CASERTGLDGYTF
>TRBV3-1/TRBV3-2|13|TRBJ1-1|.|TRBD1
TGTGCCAGCAGACCAACAGGGGACACTGAAGCTTTCTTT
CASRPTGDTEAFF
>TRBV5-4|13|TRBJ1-6|.|.
TGTGCCAGCAGCTTGGACAGGGTTTCACCCCTCCACTTT
CASSLDRVSPLHF
>TRBV19|13|TRBJ2-1|.|.
TGTGCCAGTAGTATAGTAGGGAGCAATGAGCAGTTCTTC
CASSIVGSNEQFF
>TRBV28|14|TRBJ1-1|.|.
TGTGCCAGCAGAAAATCCCACAGGGAGTCTGAAGCTTTCTTT
CASRKSHRESEAFF
>TRBV18|20|TRBJ2-1|.|TRBD2
TGTGCCAGCTCACCACCGCTTGCACTAGCGGGAGATAGGTCCTACAATGAGCAGTTCTTC
CASSPPLALAGDRSYNEQFF
>TRBV19|14|TRBJ2-2|.|TRBD2
TGTGCCAGTAGTATGGGACTAGCCGGCGGGGAGCTGTTTTTT
CASSMGLAGGELFF
>TRBV10-3|13|TRBJ2-7|.|TRBD2
TGTGCCTCCAGTGGGCGGGAGCCCTACGAGCAGTACTTC
CASSGREPYEQYF
>TRBV25-1|15|TRBJ2-3|few|TRBD2
TGTGCCAGCACCGTGACTAGCGTGGAGGCAGATACGCAGTATTTT
CASTVTSVEADTQYF
>TRBV27|15|TRBJ2-1|.|.
TGTGCCAGCAGTCTAACAGGGAGCTCCTACAATGAGCAGTTCTTC
CASSLTGSSYNEQFF
>TRBV28|16|TRBJ2-1|.|.
TGTGCCAGCAGTTCCCTCCCAACGGGGGTTTACAATGAGCAGTTCTTC
CASSSLPTGVYNEQFF
>TRBV6-5|11|TRBJ1-1|.|TRBD1
TGTGCCAGCACTCCCGACAGGGATGCTTTCTTT
CASTPDRDAFF
>TRBV13|14|TRBJ2-7|.|TRBD2
TGTGCCAGCAGCTTTTCGACTAGCAGCGACGAGCAGTACTTC
CASSFSTSSDEQYF
>TRBV11-2|14|TRBJ1-1|.|TRBD1
TGTGCCAGCAGCACCCACAGGGGGAACACTGAAGCTTTCTTT
CASSTHRGNTEAFF
>TRBV7-8|15|TRBJ1-5|.|TRBD1
TGTGCCAGCAGCCCACAGGGGGCGGAGGATCAGCCCCAGCATTTT
CASSPQGAEDQPQHF
>TRBV2|15|TRBJ1-2|.|TRBD1
TGTGCCAGCTGTTTGCAGGGGGCGAATCTCTATGGCTACACCTTC
CASCLQGANLYGYTF
>TRBV11-2|16|TRBJ1-3|.|.
TGTGCCAGCAGCTTAGACTTCAGGGCCTCTGGAAACACCATATATTTT
CASSLDFRASGNTIYF
>TRBV10-1|15|TRBJ2-5|.|TRBD2
TGCGCCAGCAGTGAGGGGTCTAGCGGCCAAGAGACCCAGTACTTC
CASSEGSSGQETQYF